One and the same sample provided the 24 T cell receptor beta chains below, sequenced in a study of T-cell reconstitution after alpha-beta-depleted transplantation in children. The TCRbeta library was prepared with unique molecular identifiers. TCRdb re-derived calls from the PCR reads in MiXCR, one entry per CDR3 protein. The table shows some 300,000 distinct CDR3 sequences, with 10% to 13% occurring only once. The sample in question was PBMCs from the stem cell graft donor, obtained from the stem cell graft. The receptor set was obtained from a human donor who donated a stem cell graft to a child with acute lymphoblastic leukemia.

This clonotype was picked up a small number of times. This rearrangement joins TRBV20-1 to TRBJ2-1; the match to TRBD2 covers 10 bases. This CDR3 comprises 15 residues. CDR1 and CDR2 from the germline V gene are DFQATT and SNEGSKA (reference sequence). Trimming removed 3 bases from V and 9 bases from J; junction bases left unmatched: 11. CDR3 sequence: CSASSSGRAKGEQFF. CDR3 nucleotide sequence: TGCAGTGCTAGTTCGAGCGGGAGGGCCAAGGGTGAGCAGTTCTTC.

This clonotype was picked up a small number of times. The chain combines TRBV11-2 with TRBJ2-7; 10 positions match TRBD2. CDR1 and CDR2 (germline): SGHAT, FQNNGV. CDR3 size: 15 residues. V dropped 5 bases and J dropped 5; count of bases not matched to a gene: 9. CDR3 nucleotides: TGTGCCAGCAGCCCGGTTAGCGGGAGGCGGAACGAGCAGTACTTC. It specifies CASSPVSGRRNEQYF.

The table lists this clonotype with many counts. The chain joins TRBV27 to TRBJ1-1; the D gene is possibly TRBD1 (6 bases). With 3 bases removed from V and 3 bases from J, the gap between germline ends came to 11 bases. The CDR3 is 14 residues long. CDR1 and CDR2 from the germline V gene are MNHEY and SMNVEV (reference sequence). The CDR3 spells CASSFTGLDTEAFF. The DNA of the CDR3 is TGTGCCAGCAGTTTTACAGGGCTGGACACTGAAGCTTTCTTT.

This clonotype has ten or more counts. The chain carries TRBV27 and TRBJ1-2; 11 nucleotides agree with TRBD1. The CDR3 is 15 amino acids. The germline CDR1 and CDR2 sequences are MNHEY and SMNVEV (reference sequence). The junction had 6 bases not matched to a gene; V was cut back by 5 bases and J by 4 bases. The CDR3 sequence is CASSPGQGASYGYTF. The CDR3 nucleotides are TGTGCCAGCAGTCCCGGACAGGGGGCTTCCTATGGCTACACCTTC.

The J gene is TRBJ1-6, the V gene TRBV4-1; TRBD1 matches at 9 bases. Unmatched junction bases numbered 10, after V lost 1 base and J lost 9 bases. This CDR3 is 17 amino acids long. The germline CDR1 and CDR2 sequences are MGHRA and YSYEKL. As DNA, the CDR3 is TGCGCCAGCAGCCAAGTCCAACCGGGACAGGGACTTTCACCCCTCCACTTT. This translates into CASSQVQPGQGLSPLHF.

The chain joins TRBV7-3 to TRBJ1-1; D possibly corresponds to TRBD1 (6 bases). The CDR3 is made up of 15 amino acids. Germline V CDR1 and CDR2: SGHTA, FQGTGA. Trimming cost V 6 bases and J 1 base, with 15 bases left between them. CDR3 region: CASREQGTRNTEAFF. The DNA of the CDR3 is TGTGCCAGCAGGGAACAGGGAACTCGGAACACTGAAGCTTTCTTT.

The CDR3: CASSQGRNPTDTQYF. The CDR3 DNA is TGTGCCAGCAGCCAGGGACGGAATCCTACAGATACGCAGTATTTT. This sequence joins TRBV12-3 or TRBV12-4 and TRBJ2-3; D may be TRBD1 or TRBD2 (5 bases each). Between the trimmed V and J ends, which lost 6 bases and 3 bases, there was a span of 16 bases. This CDR3 is built from 15 residues.

The chain combines TRBV12-3 or TRBV12-4 with TRBJ1-2, with a weak D call TRBD1 (5 bases). CDR3 length equals 15 residues. Trimming stripped 6 bases from V and 6 bases from J, with 20 bases between. The CDR3 DNA reads TGTGCCAGCAGCCTTATAAGAGACAGATCTCATGGCTACACCTTC. It encodes CASSLIRDRSHGYTF.

This clonotype was detected a few times. The rearrangement uses TRBV27 and TRBJ2-1; 8 bases fit TRBD2. CDR1 is MNHEY, CDR2 SMNVEV, per germline (reference sequence). With 6 bases clipped from V and 2 bases from J, the junction kept 6 bases outside the gene matches. The CDR3 has 15 amino acids. The CDR3 reads CASSFSGSPYNEQFF. As DNA, the CDR3 is TGTGCCAGCAGCTTCAGCGGGAGTCCCTACAATGAGCAGTTCTTC.

The chain carries TRBV28 and TRBJ2-2; D gene uncertain. CDR3 length equals 12 residues. Germline-derived CDR1 and CDR2 are MDHEN and SYDVKM. Between the trimmed V and J ends, which lost 3 bases and 7 bases, there was a span of 6 bases. The CDR3 DNA reads as TGTGCCAGCAGTTTGTTTGACGGGGAGCTGTTTTTT. It translates to CASSLFDGELFF.

CDR3 DNA: TGCAGCCTTTGGGCGGCGGGAGAGACCCAGTACTTC. Its protein product is CSLWAAGETQYF. The chain uses TRBV20-1 and TRBJ2-5; tentative D call: TRBD2 (5 bases). This CDR3 comprises 12 residues. Germline V gives CDR1 DFQATT, CDR2 SNEGSKA (reference sequence).

This clonotype was seen a handful of times. The genes are TRBV9 and TRBJ1-3, with D possibly TRBD1 on 5 matching bases. V lost 0 bases and J lost 4, with 11 bases in between. Germline V gene lookup returns CDR1 SGDLS and CDR2 YYNGEE. CDR3 length: 15 amino acids. The CDR3 DNA sequence: TGTGCCAGCAGCGTAGGGGGGAGCGGAGGAAACACCATATATTTT. This translates into CASSVGGSGGNTIYF.

This clonotype has a handful of counts. The rearrangement joins TRBV20-1 to TRBJ2-3; 12 nucleotides agree with TRBD2. The V gene end was trimmed by 6 bases and the J gene end by 9 bases; junction bases not matched to a gene: 7. CDR3 length: 13 amino acids. Germline CDR1 and CDR2: DFQATT and SNEGSKA (reference sequence). In DNA form, the CDR3 reads TGCAGTGCCATTCTAGCGGGAGGGCCAACGCAGTATTTT. This codes for CSAILAGGPTQYF.

This clonotype was counted many times. The CDR3 DNA sequence: TGTGCCAGCAGCACCTGGGACGGTCCGCAGGGCTACACCTTC. Protein: CASSTWDGPQGYTF. This sequence joins TRBV7-2 and TRBJ1-2, with D possibly TRBD1 on 5 matching bases. The germline V gene has CDR1 SGHTA and CDR2 FQGNSA. V was pared by 5 bases and J by 8 bases, with 18 bases between. This CDR3 contains 14 residues.

This clonotype was detected a few times. A much larger clone differs by one base, so this may be a read error. The CDR3: CASSQHYEQYF. CDR3 nucleotide sequence: TGTGCCAGCAGCCAGCACTACGAGCAGTACTTC. The rearrangement links TRBV5-6 to TRBJ2-7; D not resolved. CDR3 length equals 11 residues. V was pared by 4 bases and J by 3 bases, with 5 bases between. In germline, CDR1 is SGHDT, CDR2 YYEEEE. Full variable domain (missing parts from reference TRBV5-6 and TRBJ2-7): DAGVTQSPTHLIKTRGQQVTLRCSPKSGHDTVSWYQQALGQGPQFIFQYYEEEERQRGNFPDRFSGHQFPNYSSELNVNALLLGDSALYLCASSQHYEQYFGPGTRLTVT.

Comments on this clonotype: A clone one base away is much larger, so this may be a read error. This chain uses TRBV6-1 with TRBJ2-2; the D is unclear. CDR3 size: 13 residues. V was shortened by 4 bases and J by 5 bases, with 8 bases between the two germline ends. CDR1 is MNHNS, CDR2 SASEGT, per germline. DNA for the CDR3: TGTGCCAGCAGTGCCACGGCGACCGGGGAGCTGTTTTTT. It yields the protein CASSATATGELFF.

The CDR3 DNA reads TGCGCCAGCAGCGCGACCAGGGGGTCGAACACTGAAGCTTTCTTT. This translates into CASSATRGSNTEAFF. The rearrangement joins TRBV5-1 to TRBJ1-1; 7 nucleotides match TRBD1. Germline CDR1 is SGHRS and CDR2 is YFSETQ. The CDR3 covers 15 residues. V gave up 4 bases and J gave up 1 base; unmatched junction bases: 7. The full variable domain, its missing parts supplied by reference TRBV5-1 and TRBJ1-1, is KAGVTQTPRYLIKTRGQQVTLSCSPISGHRSVSWYQQTPGQGLQFLFEYFSETQRNKGNFPGRFSGRQFSNSRSEMNVSTLELGDSALYLCASSATRGSNTEAFFGQGTRLTVV.

This clonotype was counted between two and nine times. V and J are TRBV7-9 and TRBJ1-1; a possible D gene is TRBD1 (5 bases). The germline V gene encodes CDR1 SEHNR and CDR2 FQNEAQ (reference sequence). The CDR3 contains 15 residues. Trimming shortened V by 3 bases and J by 4 bases, and 15 bases separated the two germline ends. The CDR3 nucleotides read TGTGCCAGCAGCTTTGGTGGAGGGGCGAGCACTGAAGCTTTCTTT. This encodes CASSFGGGASTEAFF.

J is TRBJ2-4 and V is TRBV7-9; 8 bases line up with TRBD2. This CDR3 is 16 amino acids long. CDR1 and CDR2 from the germline V gene are SEHNR and FQNEAQ (reference sequence). V was pared by 5 bases and J by 0 bases, with 6 bases of the junction left unmatched. The CDR3 region is CASSTSGSSAKNIQYF. CDR3 DNA sequence: TGTGCCAGCAGCACCAGCGGGAGTTCAGCCAAAAACATTCAGTACTTC.

The gene calls are TRBV6-2 or TRBV6-3 and TRBJ2-1; 9 positions match TRBD2. The CDR3 extends over 16 amino acids. The V gene end was trimmed by 1 base and the J gene end by 4 bases; junction bases not matched to a gene: 5. Per germline, CDR1 MNHEY and CDR2 SVGEGT. CDR3: CASSYLETSGYNEQFF. DNA of the CDR3: TGTGCCAGCAGTTACTTAGAGACTAGCGGTTACAATGAGCAGTTCTTC.

The genes are TRBV13 and TRBJ2-7; 8 bases are shared with TRBD2. From germline, CDR1 is PRHDT and CDR2 FYEKMQ (reference sequence). The length of the CDR3 is 14 residues. The ends lost 0 bases at V and 13 bases at J; junction bases unmatched: 11. The CDR3 protein is CASSLGRSGTGTYF. CDR3 DNA sequence: TGTGCCAGCAGCTTAGGCCGTAGCGGGACGGGAACTTACTTC.

This clonotype was found a few times. V gene TRBV20-1 combines with J gene TRBJ2-7; TRBD2 matches at 9 bases. Germline-derived CDR1 and CDR2 are DFQATT and SNEGSKA (reference sequence). This CDR3 has 15 amino acids. Losses at the gene ends were 7 bases for V and 2 bases for J; bases not matched to a gene: 12. The CDR3 DNA follows: TGCAGTGTTCTGATTCAGGGGACTAGCACCTACGAGCAGTACTTC. Its protein product is CSVLIQGTSTYEQYF.

The chain combines TRBV6-2 or TRBV6-3 with TRBJ2-2; possibly TRBD2 for D (6 bases). Deletions cut 0 bases from V and 9 bases from J, with 11 bases between. The CDR3 has 14 residues. Germline loops: CDR1 MNHEY, CDR2 SVGEGT. CDR3 coding DNA: TGTGCCAGCAGTTACTCGGGGGGACGCCGGGAGCTGTTTTTT. Translation gives CASSYSGGRRELFF.

The chain couples TRBV6-5 to TRBJ2-7, with D possibly matching TRBD1 (7 bases). The CDR3 loop spans 13 amino acids. V lost 4 bases to trimming and J lost 7 bases, with 14 bases between them. Germline V lookup: CDR1 MNHEY, CDR2 SVGAGI. CDR3 nucleotides: TGTGCCAGCAGTTCCCTGACAGGGACTGAGCAGTACTTC. Protein sequence: CASSSLTGTEQYF.